Reported below is one T cell receptor beta chain. This clone's antigen is unknown. No base-level quality is on record; no much larger clone is a single base apart. Sequencing of TCR beta CDR3 regions was done on the immunoSEQ platform at survey depth. The QIAamp DNA micro kit was used to extract genomic DNA from every cultured and uncultured CD8+ T cell population. Processing in the source paper ran as follows. Samples with fewer than 5,000 productive reads were excluded, resulting in the removal of about 6.5% of the roughly 80 HIV peptide-stimulated cultures. A MANAFEST web app trimmed sequences to CDR3 and removed nonproductive sequences, CDR3s under 5 amino acids, and those not starting C or ending F/W. For a clonotype to count as antigen-specific, the clonotype had to expand relative to the no-peptide control in at least 2 of 3 replicates at FDR 0.01, and only within one epitope family. Specific clonotypes also needed at least fivefold higher frequency than in wells stimulated with peptides from other epitope families. TCRdb holds this immuneACCESS table with in-frame rearrangements only. Some clones are missing; in checked studies, unresolved V genes explain under half, and the rest has no known cause. That table furnishes V, J and clone size, whereas the DNA furnished D and trimming. This sample lists tens of thousands of clones; more than 65% were detected once. Roughly 25% of the sample is taken by the ten largest.

CDR1 and CDR2 (SGHTA, FQGNSA) derive from the germline V gene. The CDR3 runs 12 amino acids, cysteine and phenylalanine included. CDR3 DNA only is kept here, 36 bases in frame from base 1. V is cut by 5 bases and J by 2 bases, and the space between the germline ends is 7 bases. The EasySep Human CD8+ T Cell Enrichment Kit was used on day 10 to isolate CD8+ T cells from every culture. This sample was taken from a study of CD8 T cell repertoires and HIV-1 epitope variants (dated by TCRdb to about 2020). With respect to the entire study: T cells were stimulated in separate culture wells with each of twenty-five peptides representing autologous and known Gag and Nef epitope variants. The control conditions were a CMV, EBV and flu peptide pool, the Ebola AY9 epitope as a negative control, and a well with no peptide. Tested epitopes included three Gag epitope families and Nef HW9 and YT9. T cells were enriched using the EasySep Human T Cell Enrichment Kit and then co-cultured with an equal number of autologous T cell-negative cells acting as antigen-presenting cells. For 10 days the cultures were kept in IMDM with gentamicin, and on days 3 and 7 half of the media was changed with IL-2, IL-7 and IL-15 added. A 1M T cell aliquot was kept as an uncultured baseline condition, separate from the 83 T cell cultures. A total of more than 75 T cell cultures were run, with each culture condition done in triplicate except for one peptide, which was done in duplicate.

What the authors observed across the whole study: A handful of clonotypes recognized the Nef KF9 family and one the HW9 family, with no responses to the TAALDMSHF plasma variant. The assay identified only TCR beta chains and indicated proliferation in response to antigen, without indicating T cell function or cytokine profile. The study identified eight to ten antigen-specific TCR beta clonotypes, over 5 of which appeared to be cross-reactive for autologous or known escape epitope variants.

Sequenced sample: uncultured baseline CD8+ T cells from peripheral blood mononuclear cells (PBMCs). Recombination joined TRBV7-2 with TRBJ2-7; no D gene call is confident. The source is a male donor with HIV. The sequence in DNA is TGTGCCAGCAGCCGCCTAACCTACGAGCAGTACTTC. Protein translation: CASSRLTYEQYF.